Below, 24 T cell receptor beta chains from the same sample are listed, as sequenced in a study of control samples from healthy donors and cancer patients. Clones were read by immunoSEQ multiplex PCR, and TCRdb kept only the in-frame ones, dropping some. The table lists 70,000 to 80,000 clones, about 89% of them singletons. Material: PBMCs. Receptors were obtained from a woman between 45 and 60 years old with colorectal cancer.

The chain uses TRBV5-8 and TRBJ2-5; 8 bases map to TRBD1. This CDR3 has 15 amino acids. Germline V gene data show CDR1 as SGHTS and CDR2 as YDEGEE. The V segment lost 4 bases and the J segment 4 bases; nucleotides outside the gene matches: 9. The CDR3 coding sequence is TGTGCCAGCAGCCCCACCGGACAGGGTCGAGAGACCCAGTACTTC. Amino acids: CASSPTGQGRETQYF.

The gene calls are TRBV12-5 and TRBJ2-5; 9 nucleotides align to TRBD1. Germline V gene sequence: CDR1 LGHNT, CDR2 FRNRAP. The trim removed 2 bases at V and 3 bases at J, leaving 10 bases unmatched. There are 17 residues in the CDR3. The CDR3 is CASGLSRGQGGEETQYF. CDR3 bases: TGTGCTAGTGGTTTGTCACGGGGACAGGGTGGAGAAGAGACCCAGTACTTC.

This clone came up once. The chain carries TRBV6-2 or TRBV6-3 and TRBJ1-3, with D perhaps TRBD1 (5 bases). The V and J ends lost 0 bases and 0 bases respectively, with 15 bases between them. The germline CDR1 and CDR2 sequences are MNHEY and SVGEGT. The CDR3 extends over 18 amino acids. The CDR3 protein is CASSYSRRGARSGNTIYF. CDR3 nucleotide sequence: TGTGCCAGCAGTTACTCGAGGAGGGGTGCACGCTCTGGAAACACCATATATTTT.

This chain's CDR3 is CASSFPTGGGRPYNEQFF. In DNA, the CDR3 is TGTGCCAGCAGTTTCCCCACGGGGGGCGGGAGACCCTACAATGAGCAGTTCTTC. This rearrangement joins TRBV6-2 or TRBV6-3 to TRBJ2-1, with a weak D call TRBD2 (7 bases). Per germline, CDR1 MNHEY and CDR2 SVGEGT. V dropped 4 bases and J dropped 2 bases, with 21 bases sitting between them. This CDR3 spans 18 amino acids.

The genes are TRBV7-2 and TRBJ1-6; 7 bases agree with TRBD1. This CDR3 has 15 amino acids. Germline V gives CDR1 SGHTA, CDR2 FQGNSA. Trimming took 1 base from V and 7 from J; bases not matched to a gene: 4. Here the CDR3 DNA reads TGTGCCAGCAGCTTAGAAACAGGGGTAAATTCACCCCTCCACTTT. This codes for CASSLETGVNSPLHF.

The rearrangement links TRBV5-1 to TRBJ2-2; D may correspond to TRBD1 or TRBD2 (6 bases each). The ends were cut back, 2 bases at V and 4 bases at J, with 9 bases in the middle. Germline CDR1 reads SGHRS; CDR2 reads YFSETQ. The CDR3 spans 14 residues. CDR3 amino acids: CASSLGGITGELFF. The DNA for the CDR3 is TGCGCCAGCAGCTTAGGGGGGATCACCGGGGAGCTGTTTTTT.

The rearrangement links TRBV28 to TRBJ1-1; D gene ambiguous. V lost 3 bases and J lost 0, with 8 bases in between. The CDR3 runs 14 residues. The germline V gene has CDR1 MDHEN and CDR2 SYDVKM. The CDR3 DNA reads TGTGCCAGCAGTTTGCGGGGTCTGAACACTGAAGCTTTCTTT. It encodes CASSLRGLNTEAFF.

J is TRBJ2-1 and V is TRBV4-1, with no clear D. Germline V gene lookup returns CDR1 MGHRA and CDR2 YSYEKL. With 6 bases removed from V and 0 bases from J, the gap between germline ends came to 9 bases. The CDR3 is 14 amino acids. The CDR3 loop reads CASSGGPSYNEQFF. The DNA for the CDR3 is TGCGCCAGCAGTGGCGGCCCCTCCTACAATGAGCAGTTCTTC.

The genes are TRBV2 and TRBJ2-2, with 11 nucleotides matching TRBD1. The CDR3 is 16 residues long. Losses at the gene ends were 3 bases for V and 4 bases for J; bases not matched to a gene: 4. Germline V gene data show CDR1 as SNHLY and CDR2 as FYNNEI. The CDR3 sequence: CASSDGQGAGTGELFF. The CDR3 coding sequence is TGTGCCAGCAGTGACGGACAGGGGGCTGGCACCGGGGAGCTGTTTTTT.

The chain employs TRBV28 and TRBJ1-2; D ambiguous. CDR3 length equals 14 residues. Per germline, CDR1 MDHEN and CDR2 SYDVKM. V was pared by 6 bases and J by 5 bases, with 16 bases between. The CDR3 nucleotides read TGTGCCAGCAGCCTTCGCCGACCTTTATATGGCTACACCTTC. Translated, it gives CASSLRRPLYGYTF.

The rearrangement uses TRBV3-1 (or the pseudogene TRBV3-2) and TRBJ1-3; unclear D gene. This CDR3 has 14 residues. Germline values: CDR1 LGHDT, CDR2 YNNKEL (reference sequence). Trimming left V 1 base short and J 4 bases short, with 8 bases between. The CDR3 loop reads CASSQGALGNTIYF. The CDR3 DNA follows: TGTGCCAGCAGCCAAGGTGCGTTAGGAAACACCATATATTTT.

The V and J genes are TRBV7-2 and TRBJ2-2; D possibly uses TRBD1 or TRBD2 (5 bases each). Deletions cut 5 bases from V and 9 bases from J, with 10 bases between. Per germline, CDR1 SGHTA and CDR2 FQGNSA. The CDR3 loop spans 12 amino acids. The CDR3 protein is CASSPRGRELFF. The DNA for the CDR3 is TGTGCCAGCAGCCCGAGGGGCCGGGAGCTGTTTTTT. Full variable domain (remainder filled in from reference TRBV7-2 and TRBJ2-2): GAGVSQSPSNKVTEKGKDVELRCDPISGHTALYWYRQSLGQGLEFLIYFQGNSAPDKSGLPSDRFSAERTGGSVSTLTIQRTQQEDSAVYLCASSPRGRELFFGEGSRLTVL.

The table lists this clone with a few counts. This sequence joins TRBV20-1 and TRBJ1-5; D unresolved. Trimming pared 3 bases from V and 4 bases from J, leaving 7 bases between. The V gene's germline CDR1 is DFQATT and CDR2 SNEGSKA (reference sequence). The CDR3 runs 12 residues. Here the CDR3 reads CSASNGNQPQHF. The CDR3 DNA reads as TGCAGTGCTAGTAATGGGAATCAGCCCCAGCATTTT.

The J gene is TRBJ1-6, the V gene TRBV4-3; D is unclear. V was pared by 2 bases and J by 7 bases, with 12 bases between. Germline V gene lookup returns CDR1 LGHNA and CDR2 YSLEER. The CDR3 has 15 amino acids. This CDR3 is CASSQSPDLNSPLHF. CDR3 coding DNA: TGCGCCAGCAGCCAAAGCCCGGACTTAAATTCACCCCTCCACTTT.

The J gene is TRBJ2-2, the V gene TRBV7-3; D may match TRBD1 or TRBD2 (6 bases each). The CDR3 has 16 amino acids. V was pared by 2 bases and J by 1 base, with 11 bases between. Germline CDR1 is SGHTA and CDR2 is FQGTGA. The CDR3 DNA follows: TGTGCCAGCAGCTTATTCGGAGGGGGGAACACCGGGGAGCTGTTTTTT. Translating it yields CASSLFGGGNTGELFF.

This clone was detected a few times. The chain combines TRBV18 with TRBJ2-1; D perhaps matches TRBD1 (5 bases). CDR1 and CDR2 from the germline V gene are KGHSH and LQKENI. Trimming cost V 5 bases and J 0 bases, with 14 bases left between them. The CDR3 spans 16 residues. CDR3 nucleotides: TGTGCCAGCTCAGTGGGGCCGATAAGCTCCTACAATGAGCAGTTCTTC. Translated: CASSVGPISSYNEQFF. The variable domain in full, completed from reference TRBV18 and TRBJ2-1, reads NAGVMQNPRHLVRRRGQEARLRCSPMKGHSHVYWYRQLPEEGLKFMVYLQKENIIDESGMPKERFSAEFPKEGPSILRIQQVVRGDSAAYFCASSVGPISSYNEQFFGPGTRLTVL.

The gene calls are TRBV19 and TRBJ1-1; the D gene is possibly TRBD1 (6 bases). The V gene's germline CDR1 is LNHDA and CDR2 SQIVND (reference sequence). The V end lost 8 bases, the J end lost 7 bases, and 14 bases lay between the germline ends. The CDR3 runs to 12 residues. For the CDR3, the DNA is TGTGCCAGTGGGAGGGGGGTGGTTGAAGCTTTCTTT. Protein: CASGRGVVEAFF.

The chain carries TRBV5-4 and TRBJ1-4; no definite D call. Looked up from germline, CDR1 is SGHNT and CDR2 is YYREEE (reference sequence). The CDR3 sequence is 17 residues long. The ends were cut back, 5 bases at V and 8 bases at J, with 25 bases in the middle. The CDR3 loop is CASRFSPKGSVCEKLFF. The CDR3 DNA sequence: TGTGCCAGCAGATTTTCCCCAAAGGGAAGTGTGTGCGAAAAACTGTTTTTT.

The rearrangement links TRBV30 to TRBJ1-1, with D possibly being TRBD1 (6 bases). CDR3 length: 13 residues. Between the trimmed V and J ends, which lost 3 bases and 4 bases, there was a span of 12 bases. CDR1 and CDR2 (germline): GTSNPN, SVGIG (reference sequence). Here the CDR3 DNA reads TGTGCCTGGAGACAGGGATACAGCACTGAAGCTTTCTTT. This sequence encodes CAWRQGYSTEAFF. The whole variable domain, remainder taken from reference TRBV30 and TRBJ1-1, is SQTIHQWPATLVQPVGSPLSLECTVEGTSNPNLYWYRQAAGRGLQLLFYSVGIGQISSEVPQNLSASRPQDRQFILSSKKLLLSDSGFYLCAWRQGYSTEAFFGQGTRLTVV.

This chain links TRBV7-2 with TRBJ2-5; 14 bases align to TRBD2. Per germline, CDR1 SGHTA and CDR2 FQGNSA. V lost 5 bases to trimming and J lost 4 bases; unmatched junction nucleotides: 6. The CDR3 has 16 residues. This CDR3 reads CASSPRLAGGAETQYF. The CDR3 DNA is TGTGCCAGCAGCCCGAGACTAGCGGGGGGGGCAGAGACCCAGTACTTC.

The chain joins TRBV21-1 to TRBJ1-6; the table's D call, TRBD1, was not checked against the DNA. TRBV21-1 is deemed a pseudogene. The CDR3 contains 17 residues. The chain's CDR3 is CASTKKTGGYYNSPLHF. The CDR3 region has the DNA TGTGCCAGCACCAAAAAGACAGGGGGCTATTATAATTCACCCCTCCACTTT.

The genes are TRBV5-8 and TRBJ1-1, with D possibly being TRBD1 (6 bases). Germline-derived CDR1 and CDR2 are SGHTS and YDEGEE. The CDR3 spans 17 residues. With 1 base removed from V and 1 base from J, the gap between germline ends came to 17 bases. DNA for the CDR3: TGTGCCAGCAGCTTGCAGGGGCGTAGGACCCCGAACACTGAAGCTTTCTTT. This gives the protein CASSLQGRRTPNTEAFF.

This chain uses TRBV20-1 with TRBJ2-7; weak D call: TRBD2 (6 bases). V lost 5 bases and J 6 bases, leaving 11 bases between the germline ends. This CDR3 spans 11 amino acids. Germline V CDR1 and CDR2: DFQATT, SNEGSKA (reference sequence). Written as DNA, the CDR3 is TGCAGTGCTTCCGGGGGTTCCGAGCAGTACGTC. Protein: CSASGGSEQYV.

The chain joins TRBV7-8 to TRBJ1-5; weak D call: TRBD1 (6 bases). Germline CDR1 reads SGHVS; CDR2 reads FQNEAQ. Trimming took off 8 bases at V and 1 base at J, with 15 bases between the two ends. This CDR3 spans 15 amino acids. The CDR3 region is CASSYGTKSNQPQHF. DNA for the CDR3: TGTGCCAGCTCATACGGGACAAAAAGCAATCAGCCCCAGCATTTT. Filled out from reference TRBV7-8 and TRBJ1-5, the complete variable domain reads GAGVSQSPRYKVAKRGQDVALRCDPISGHVSLFWYQQALGQGPEFLTYFQNEAQLDKSGLPSDRFFAERPEGSVSTLKIQRTQQEDSAVYLCASSYGTKSNQPQHFGDGTRLSIL.